The entry that follows covers one T cell receptor beta chain sequence. The data are from a study of Graves' ophthalmopathy and Graves' hyperthyroidism. Using RNA transcripts, the TCR beta CDR3 regions were amplified. An initial RT-PCR round employing HTBI primers preceded a second-round multiplex PCR. MiXCR, run by TCRdb on the multiplex PCR reads, gives a single entry per CDR3 protein. The repertoire holds more than 300,000 distinct CDR3 sequences, with 17% as singletons. Being free of ophthalmopathy for 18 months of follow-up defined stable hyperthyroidism. The receptor was derived from an adult woman with stable Graves' hyperthyroidism. Sequencing input: peripheral blood.

CDR3 region: CASSFGQEVYGYTF. The CDR3 DNA sequence: TGTGCCAGCAGCTTCGGGCAGGAGGTCTATGGCTACACCTTC. The chain employs TRBV7-8 and TRBJ1-2; D remains unclear. V was clipped by 3 bases and J by 4 bases, with 12 bases between them. The CDR3 contains 14 residues. Germline loops: CDR1 SGHVS, CDR2 FQNEAQ.